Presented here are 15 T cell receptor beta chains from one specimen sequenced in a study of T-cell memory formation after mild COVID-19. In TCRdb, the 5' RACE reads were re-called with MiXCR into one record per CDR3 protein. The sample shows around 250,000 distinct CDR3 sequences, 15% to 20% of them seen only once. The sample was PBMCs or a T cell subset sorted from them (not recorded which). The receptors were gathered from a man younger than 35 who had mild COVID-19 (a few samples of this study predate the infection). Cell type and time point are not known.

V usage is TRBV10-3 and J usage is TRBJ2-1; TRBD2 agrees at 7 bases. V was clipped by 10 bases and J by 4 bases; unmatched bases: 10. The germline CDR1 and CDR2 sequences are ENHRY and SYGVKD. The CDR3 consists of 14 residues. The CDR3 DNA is TGTGCCACCTTCCGTGACGGGGGGTACAATGAGCAGTTCTTC. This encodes CATFRDGGYNEQFF.

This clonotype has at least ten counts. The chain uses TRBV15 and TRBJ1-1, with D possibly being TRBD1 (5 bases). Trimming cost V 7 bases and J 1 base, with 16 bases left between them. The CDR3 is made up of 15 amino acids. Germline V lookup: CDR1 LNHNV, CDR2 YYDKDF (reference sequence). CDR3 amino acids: CATIGGRGSNTEAFF. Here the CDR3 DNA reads TGTGCCACCATCGGAGGAAGGGGCTCGAACACTGAAGCTTTCTTT.

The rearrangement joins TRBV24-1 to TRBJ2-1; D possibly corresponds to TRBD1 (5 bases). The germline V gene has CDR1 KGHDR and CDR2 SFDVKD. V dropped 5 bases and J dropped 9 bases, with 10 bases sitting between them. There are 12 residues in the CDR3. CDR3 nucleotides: TGTGCCACCAGTGGAGTAGGGGCTGAGCAGTTCTTC. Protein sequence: CATSGVGAEQFF.

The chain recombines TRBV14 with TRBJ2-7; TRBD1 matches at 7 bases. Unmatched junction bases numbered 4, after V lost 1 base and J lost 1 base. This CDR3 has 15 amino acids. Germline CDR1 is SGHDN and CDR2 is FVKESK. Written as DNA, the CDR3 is TGTGCCAGCAGCCAAGCCCGACAGGGATCCTACGAGCAGTACGTC. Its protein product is CASSQARQGSYEQYV.

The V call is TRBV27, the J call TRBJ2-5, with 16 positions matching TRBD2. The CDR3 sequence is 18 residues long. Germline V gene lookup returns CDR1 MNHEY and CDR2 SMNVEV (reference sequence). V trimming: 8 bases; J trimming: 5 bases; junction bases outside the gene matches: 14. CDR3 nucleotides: TGTGCCAGCGCTCCGGGACTAGCGGGGGGGGCACATGACGAGACCCAGTACTTC. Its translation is CASAPGLAGGAHDETQYF.

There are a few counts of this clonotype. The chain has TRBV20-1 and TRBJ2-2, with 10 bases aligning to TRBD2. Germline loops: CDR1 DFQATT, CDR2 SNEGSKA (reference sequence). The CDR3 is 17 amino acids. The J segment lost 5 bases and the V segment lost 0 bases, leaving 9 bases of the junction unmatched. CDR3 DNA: TGCAGTGCTAGAGACCGGCAGCGGGGGGGCACGACCGGGGAGCTGTTTTTT. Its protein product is CSARDRQRGGTTGELFF.

The CDR3 bases are TGTGCCAGCAGCTCGGGGGCGAGGAATGAGCAGTTCTTC. Its translation is CASSSGARNEQFF. The chain recombines TRBV7-3 with TRBJ2-1; D tentatively fits TRBD1 or TRBD2 (6 bases each). With 4 bases removed from V and 7 bases from J, the gap between germline ends came to 11 bases. Germline CDR1 is SGHTA and CDR2 is FQGTGA. This CDR3 comprises 13 residues.

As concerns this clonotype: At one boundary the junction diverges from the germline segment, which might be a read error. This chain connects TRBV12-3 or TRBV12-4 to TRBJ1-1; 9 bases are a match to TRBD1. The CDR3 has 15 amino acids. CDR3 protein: CSSKATDRGGTEAFF. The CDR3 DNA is TGTTCCAGCAAAGCCACGGACAGGGGAGGCACTGAAGCTTTCTTT.

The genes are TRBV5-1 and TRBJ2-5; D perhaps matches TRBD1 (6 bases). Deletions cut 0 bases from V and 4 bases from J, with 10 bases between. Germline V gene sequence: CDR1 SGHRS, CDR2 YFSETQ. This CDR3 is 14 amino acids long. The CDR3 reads CASSLDRAVETQYF. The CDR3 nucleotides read TGCGCCAGCAGCTTGGACAGGGCGGTAGAGACCCAGTACTTC.

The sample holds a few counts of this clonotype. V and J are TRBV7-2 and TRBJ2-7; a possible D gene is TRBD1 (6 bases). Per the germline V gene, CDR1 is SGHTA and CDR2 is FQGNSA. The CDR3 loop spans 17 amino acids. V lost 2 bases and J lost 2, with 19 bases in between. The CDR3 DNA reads TGTGCCAGCAGCTTAAATTTCAGGGGCAACCGACCCTACGAGCAGTACTTC. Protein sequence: CASSLNFRGNRPYEQYF.

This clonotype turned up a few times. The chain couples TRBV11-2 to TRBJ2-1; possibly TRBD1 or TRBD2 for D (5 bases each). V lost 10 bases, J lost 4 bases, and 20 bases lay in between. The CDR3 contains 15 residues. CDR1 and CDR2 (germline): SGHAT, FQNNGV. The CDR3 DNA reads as TGTGCCACCACCCCCGGGACGACGCGATACAATGAGCAGTTCTTC. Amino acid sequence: CATTPGTTRYNEQFF.

The CDR3 DNA reads TGCAGTGCTAGTGGACAGCTCAATCAGCCCCAGCATTTT. Amino acid sequence: CSASGQLNQPQHF. This chain joins TRBV20-1 and TRBJ1-5; D is perhaps TRBD1 (6 bases). The CDR3 totals 13 residues. CDR1 is DFQATT and CDR2 is SNEGSKA in the germline V gene (reference sequence). V shed 3 bases and J shed 3 bases, with 9 bases lying between them.

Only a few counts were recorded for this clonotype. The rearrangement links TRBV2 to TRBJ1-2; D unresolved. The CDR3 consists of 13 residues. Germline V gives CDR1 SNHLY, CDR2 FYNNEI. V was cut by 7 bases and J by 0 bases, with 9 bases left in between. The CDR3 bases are TGTGCCAGCACCATATCTGCTAACTATGGCTACACCTTC. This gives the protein CASTISANYGYTF. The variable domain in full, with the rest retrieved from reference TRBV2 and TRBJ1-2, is EPEVTQTPSHQVTQMGQEVILRCVPISNHLYFYWYRQILGQKVEFLVSFYNNEISEKSEIFDDQFSVERPDGSNFTLKIRSTKLEDSAMYFCASTISANYGYTFGSGTRLTVV.

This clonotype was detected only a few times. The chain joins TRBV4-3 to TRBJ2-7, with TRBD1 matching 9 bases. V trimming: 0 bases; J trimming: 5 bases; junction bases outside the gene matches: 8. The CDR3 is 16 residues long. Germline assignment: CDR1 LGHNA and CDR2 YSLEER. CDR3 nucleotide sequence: TGCGCCAGCAGCCAAGAAAGGTTGGGACAGGGCGACGAGCAGTACTTC. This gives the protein CASSQERLGQGDEQYF.

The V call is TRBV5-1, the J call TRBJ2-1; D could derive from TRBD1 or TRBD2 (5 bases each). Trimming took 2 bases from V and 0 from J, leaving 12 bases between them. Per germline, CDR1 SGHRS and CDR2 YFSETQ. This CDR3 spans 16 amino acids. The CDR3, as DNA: TGCGCCAGCAGCTTTACTGCAGGGAGCTCCTACAATGAGCAGTTCTTC. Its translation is CASSFTAGSSYNEQFF. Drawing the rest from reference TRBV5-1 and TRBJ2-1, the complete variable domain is KAGVTQTPRYLIKTRGQQVTLSCSPISGHRSVSWYQQTPGQGLQFLFEYFSETQRNKGNFPGRFSGRQFSNSRSEMNVSTLELGDSALYLCASSFTAGSSYNEQFFGPGTRLTVL.